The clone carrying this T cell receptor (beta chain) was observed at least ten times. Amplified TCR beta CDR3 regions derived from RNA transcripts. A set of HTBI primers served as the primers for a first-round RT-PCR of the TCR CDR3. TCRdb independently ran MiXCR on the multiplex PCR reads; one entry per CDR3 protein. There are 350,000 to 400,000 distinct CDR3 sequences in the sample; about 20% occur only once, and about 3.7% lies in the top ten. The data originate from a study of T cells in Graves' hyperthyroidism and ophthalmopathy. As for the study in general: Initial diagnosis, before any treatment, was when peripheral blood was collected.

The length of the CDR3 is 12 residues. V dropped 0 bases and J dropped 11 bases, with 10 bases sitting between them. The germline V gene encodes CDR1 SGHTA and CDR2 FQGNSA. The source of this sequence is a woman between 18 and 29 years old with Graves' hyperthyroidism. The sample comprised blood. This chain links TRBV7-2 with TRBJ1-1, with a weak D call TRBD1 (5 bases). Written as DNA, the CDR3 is TGTGCCAGCAGCTTAGCTGGGGGTGGTGCTTTCTTT. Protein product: CASSLAGGGAFF.